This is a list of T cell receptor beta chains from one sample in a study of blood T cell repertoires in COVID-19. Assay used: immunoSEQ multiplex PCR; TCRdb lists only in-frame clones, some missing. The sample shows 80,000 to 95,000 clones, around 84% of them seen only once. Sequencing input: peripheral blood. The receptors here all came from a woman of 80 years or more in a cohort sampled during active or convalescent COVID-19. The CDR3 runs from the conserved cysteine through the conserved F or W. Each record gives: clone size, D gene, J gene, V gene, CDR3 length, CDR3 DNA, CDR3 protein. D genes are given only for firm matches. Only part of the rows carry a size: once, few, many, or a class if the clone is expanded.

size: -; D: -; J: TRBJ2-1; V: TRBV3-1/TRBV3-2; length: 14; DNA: TGTGCCAGCAGCCAAGAGGGCAGTCGCAATGAGCAGTTCTTC; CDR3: CASSQEGSRNEQFF
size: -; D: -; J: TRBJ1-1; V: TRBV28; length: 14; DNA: TGTGCCAGCAGTTTAACCGTCAGGAACACTGAAGCTTTCTTT; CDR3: CASSLTVRNTEAFF
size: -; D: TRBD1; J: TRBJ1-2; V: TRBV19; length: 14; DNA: TGTGCCAGTACCCCCTCAAAGACAGGGACTGGCTACACCTTC; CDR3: CASTPSKTGTGYTF
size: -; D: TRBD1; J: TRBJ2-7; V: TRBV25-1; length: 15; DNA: TGTGCCAGCAGCCACGGGACAGGGAGGACCTACGAGCAGTACTTC; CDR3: CASSHGTGRTYEQYF
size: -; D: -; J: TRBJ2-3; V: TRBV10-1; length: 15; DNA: TGCGCCAGCAGTCCGGCAGGGGCTCGCACAGATACGCAGTATTTT; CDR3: CASSPAGARTDTQYF
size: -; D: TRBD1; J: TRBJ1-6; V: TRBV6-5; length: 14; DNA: TGTGCCAGCAGGTGGACAGGGGATAATTCACCCCTCCACTTT; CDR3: CASRWTGDNSPLHF
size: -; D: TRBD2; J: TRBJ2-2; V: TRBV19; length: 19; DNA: TGTGCCTCCTCGGGATATGGACTAGCGGGAGGCCTTGGGACCGGGGAGCTGTTTTTT; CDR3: CASSGYGLAGGLGTGELFF
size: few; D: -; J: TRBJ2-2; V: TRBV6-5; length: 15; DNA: TGTGCCACCCTCCGGGACTCCGCGAACACCGGGGAGCTGTTTTTT; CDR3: CATLRDSANTGELFF
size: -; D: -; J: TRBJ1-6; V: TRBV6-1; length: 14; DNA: TGTGCCAGCAGTGAAGTGGGAGAGTTCTCACCCCTCCACTTT; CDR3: CASSEVGEFSPLHF
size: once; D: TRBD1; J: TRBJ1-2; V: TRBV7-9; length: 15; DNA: TGTGCCAGCAGCACGGTCTCAGGGGGCAACTATGGCTACACCTTC; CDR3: CASSTVSGGNYGYTF
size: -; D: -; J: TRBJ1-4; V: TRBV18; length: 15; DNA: TGTGCCAGCTCACCACCGGCCTTCGGGGGTGAAAAACTGTTTTTT; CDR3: CASSPPAFGGEKLFF
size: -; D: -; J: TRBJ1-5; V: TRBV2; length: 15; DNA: TGTGCCAGCAGTGAAGCGCTTCGGTCACCTCAGCCCCAGCATTTT; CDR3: CASSEALRSPQPQHF
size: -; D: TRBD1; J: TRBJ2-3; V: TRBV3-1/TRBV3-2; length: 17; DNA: TGTGCCAGCAGCCAAGATTTCGGACAGGGTAAGCAGGATACGCAGTATTTT; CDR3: CASSQDFGQGKQDTQYF
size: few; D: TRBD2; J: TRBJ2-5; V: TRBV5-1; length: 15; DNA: TGCGCCAGCAGCTTGGTTCTAGCGGGAGAAGAGACCCAGTACTTC; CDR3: CASSLVLAGEETQYF
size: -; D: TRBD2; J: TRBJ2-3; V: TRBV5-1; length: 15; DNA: TGCGCCAGCAGCTCTTCTAGCGGGATGGGAGATACGCAGTATTTT; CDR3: CASSSSSGMGDTQYF
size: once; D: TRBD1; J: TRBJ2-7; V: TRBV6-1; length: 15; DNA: TGTGCCAGCAGTGAATGGCAGGGGGCTGGATACGAGCAGTACTTC; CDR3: CASSEWQGAGYEQYF
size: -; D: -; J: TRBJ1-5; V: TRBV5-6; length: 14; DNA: TGTGCCAGCAGCAAGACAGGAGGCAATCAGCCCCAGCATTTT; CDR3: CASSKTGGNQPQHF
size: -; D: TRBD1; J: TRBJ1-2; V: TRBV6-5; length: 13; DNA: TGTGCCAGCAGCCGAGGACAGGGTACAGGCTACACCTTC; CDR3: CASSRGQGTGYTF
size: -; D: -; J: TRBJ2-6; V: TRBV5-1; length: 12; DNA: TGCGCCAGCCTCTCTGGGGCCAACGTCCTGACTTTC; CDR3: CASLSGANVLTF
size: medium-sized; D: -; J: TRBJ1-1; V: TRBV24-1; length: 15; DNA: TGTGCCACCAGTGACCATGGGGGGGGGAACACTGAAGCTTTCTTT; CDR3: CATSDHGGGNTEAFF
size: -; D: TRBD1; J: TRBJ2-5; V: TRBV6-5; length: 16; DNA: TGTGCCAGCAGTTACTCGATGGGGACAGGGAAAGAGACCCAGTACTTC; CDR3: CASSYSMGTGKETQYF
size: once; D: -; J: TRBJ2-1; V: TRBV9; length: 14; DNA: TGTGCCAGCAGCCCCGTCCCCTCCTACAATGAGCAGTTCTTC; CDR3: CASSPVPSYNEQFF
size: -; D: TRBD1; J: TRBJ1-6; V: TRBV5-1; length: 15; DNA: TGCGCCAGCAGCTTGAACCGGGACAGGGACTCACCCCTCCACTTT; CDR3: CASSLNRDRDSPLHF
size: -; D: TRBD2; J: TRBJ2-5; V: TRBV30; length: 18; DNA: TGTGCCTGGAGTCCCGGTTTCTTCGGGACTAGCGGGAGCGAGACCCAGTACTTC; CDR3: CAWSPGFFGTSGSETQYF
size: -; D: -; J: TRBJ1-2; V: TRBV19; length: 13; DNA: TGTGCCAGTAGTATATTACAGGGCCATGGCTACACCTTC; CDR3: CASSILQGHGYTF
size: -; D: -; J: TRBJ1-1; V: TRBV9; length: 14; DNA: TGTGCCAGCAGCGTAGGGACAGCCAACACTGAAGCTTTCTTT; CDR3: CASSVGTANTEAFF
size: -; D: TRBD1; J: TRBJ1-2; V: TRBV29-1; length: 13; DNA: TGCAGCGCCAGACAGGGGGCCGACTATGGCTACACCTTC; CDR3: CSARQGADYGYTF
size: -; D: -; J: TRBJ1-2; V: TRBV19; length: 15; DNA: TGTGCCAGTAGTATTATGATCGCGGGGGGCGGTGGCTACACCTTC; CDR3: CASSIMIAGGGGYTF
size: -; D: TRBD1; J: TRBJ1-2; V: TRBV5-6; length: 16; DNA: TGTGCCAGCAGCCCGGGCGGGACAGGTTGGGGGTATGGCTACACCTTC; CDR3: CASSPGGTGWGYGYTF
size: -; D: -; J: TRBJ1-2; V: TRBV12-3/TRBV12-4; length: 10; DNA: TGTGCCAGCAGCTATTATGGCTACACCTTC; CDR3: CASSYYGYTF
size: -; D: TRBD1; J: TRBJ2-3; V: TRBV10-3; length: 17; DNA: TGTGCCATCAGTGAGGGACAGGGGCCCTCTAGCACAGATACGCAGTATTTT; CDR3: CAISEGQGPSSTDTQYF
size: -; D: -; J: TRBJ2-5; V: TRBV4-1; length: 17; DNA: TGCGCCAGCAGCCAAGAGGGGGTTGCGGGACCTGGGGAGACCCAGTACTTC; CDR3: CASSQEGVAGPGETQYF
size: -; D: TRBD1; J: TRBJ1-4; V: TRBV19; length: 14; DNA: TGTGCCAGCATGGGACAGGATCTCTCCGAAAAACTGTTTTTT; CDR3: CASMGQDLSEKLFF
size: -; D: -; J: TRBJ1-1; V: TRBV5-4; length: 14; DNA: TGTGCCAGCAGTAGACAGATCGCGAACACTGAAGCTTTCTTT; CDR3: CASSRQIANTEAFF
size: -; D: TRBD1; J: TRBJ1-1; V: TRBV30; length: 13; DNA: TGTGCCTGGAGTGTACAGGGGTTTGATGAAGCTTTCTTT; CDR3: CAWSVQGFDEAFF
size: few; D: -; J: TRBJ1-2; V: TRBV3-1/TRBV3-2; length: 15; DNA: TGTGCCAGCAGCCAAGGGTCCGGCAGGGACTATGGCTACACCTTC; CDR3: CASSQGSGRDYGYTF
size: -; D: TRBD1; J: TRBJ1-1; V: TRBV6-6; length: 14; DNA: TGTGCCAGTCCCGGACAGGGAAGAAACACTGAAGCTTTCTTT; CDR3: CASPGQGRNTEAFF
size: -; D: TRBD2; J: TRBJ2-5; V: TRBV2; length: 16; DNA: TGTGCCAGCAGTGGGACTAGCGGGAGGGCCACAGAGACCCAGTACTTC; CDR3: CASSGTSGRATETQYF
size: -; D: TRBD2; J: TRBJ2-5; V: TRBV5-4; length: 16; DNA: TGTGCCAGCAGCCCCCCGGGACTAGCGGGAGAAGAGACCCAGTACTTC; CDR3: CASSPPGLAGEETQYF
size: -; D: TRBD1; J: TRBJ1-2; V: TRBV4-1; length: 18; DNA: TGCGCCAGCAGCTCTCTAACGAACAGGGGACAGGGGAGCTATGGCTACACCTTC; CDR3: CASSSLTNRGQGSYGYTF
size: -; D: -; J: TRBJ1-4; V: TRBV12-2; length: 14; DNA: TGTGCAAGTCGAGGACAGTGGGTTAATGAAAAACTGTTTTTT; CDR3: CASRGQWVNEKLFF
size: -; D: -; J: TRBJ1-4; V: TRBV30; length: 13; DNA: TGTGCCTGGAGTGGGGGGCTGAACGAAAAACTGTTTTTT; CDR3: CAWSGGLNEKLFF
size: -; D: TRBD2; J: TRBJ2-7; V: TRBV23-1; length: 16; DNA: TGCGCCAGCAGTCACCCCCGGACTAGCGGCTCCTACGAGCAGTACTTC; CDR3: CASSHPRTSGSYEQYF
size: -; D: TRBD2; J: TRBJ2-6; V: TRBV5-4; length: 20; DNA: TGTGCCAGCAGCTTGGAGGTGTTAGCGGGAGACTACGCCGGGGCCAACGTCCTGACTTTC; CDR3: CASSLEVLAGDYAGANVLTF
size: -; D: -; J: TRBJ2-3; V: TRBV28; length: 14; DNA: TGTGCCAGCGGGGACGGGACTTTGAGAGATACGCAGTATTTT; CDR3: CASGDGTLRDTQYF
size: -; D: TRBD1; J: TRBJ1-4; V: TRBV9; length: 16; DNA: TGTGCCAGCAGCGTAGATGGACAGGGGGTTCCTGAAAAACTGTTTTTT; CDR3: CASSVDGQGVPEKLFF
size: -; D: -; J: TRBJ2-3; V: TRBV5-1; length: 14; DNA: TGCGCCAGCAGCTTGGCCAGCGGGACAGATACGCAGTATTTT; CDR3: CASSLASGTDTQYF
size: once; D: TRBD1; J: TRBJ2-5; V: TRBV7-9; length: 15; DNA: TGTGCCAGCAGCAAAGACAGGGTCGGGGAATCGACCCAGTACTTC; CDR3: CASSKDRVGESTQYF
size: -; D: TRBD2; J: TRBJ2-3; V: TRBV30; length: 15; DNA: TGTGCCTGGAGTTTGACTAGCGGGAAGCCAGATACGCAGTATTTT; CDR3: CAWSLTSGKPDTQYF
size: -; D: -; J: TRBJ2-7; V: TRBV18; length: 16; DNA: TGTGCCAGCTCACCATCCGTTGACAGGAGCGCCTACGAGCAGTACTTC; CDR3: CASSPSVDRSAYEQYF
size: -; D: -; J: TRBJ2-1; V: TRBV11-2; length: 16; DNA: TGTGCCAGCAGCTTAGTTTTGGGCCAGCCGGGGAATGAGCAGTTCTTC; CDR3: CASSLVLGQPGNEQFF